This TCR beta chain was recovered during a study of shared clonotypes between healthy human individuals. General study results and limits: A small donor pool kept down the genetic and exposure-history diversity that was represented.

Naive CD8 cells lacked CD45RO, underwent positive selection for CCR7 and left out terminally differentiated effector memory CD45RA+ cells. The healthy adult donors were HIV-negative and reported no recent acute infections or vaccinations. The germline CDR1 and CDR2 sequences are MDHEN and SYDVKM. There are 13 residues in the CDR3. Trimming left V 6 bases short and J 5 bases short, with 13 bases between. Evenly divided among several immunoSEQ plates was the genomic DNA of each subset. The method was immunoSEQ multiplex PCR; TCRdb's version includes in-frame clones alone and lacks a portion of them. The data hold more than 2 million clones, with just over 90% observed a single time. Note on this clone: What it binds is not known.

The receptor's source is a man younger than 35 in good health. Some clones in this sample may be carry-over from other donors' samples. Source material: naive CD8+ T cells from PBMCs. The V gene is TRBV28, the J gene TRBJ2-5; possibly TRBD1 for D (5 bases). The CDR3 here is CASRPGPGETQYF. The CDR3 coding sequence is TGTGCCAGCAGGCCAGGGCCTGGGGAGACCCAGTACTTC.